The text below deals with one T cell receptor beta chain. Antigen unknown. These data come from a study of OX40 agonist ivuxolimab in advanced cancers. There are 17 residues in the CDR3. The repertoire was sequenced with immunoSEQ multiplex PCR; TCRdb's copy has only in-frame clones and lacks some. The sample has 48,000 or so clones, 65% to 85% seen once. General observations from the study: Partial responders at 0.1-3.0 mg/kg showed near-lowest clonal expansion.

The chain is built from TRBV21-1 and TRBJ1-2; TRBD1 is taken as the D call from the table, unchecked against the DNA. TRBV21-1 is designated a pseudogene. Sample: CD4+ or CD8+ T cells sorted from blood, taken in a trial of the OX40 agonist ivuxolimab. This receptor was obtained from an adult with an advanced solid tumor such as melanoma, head and neck, liver or kidney cancer. The CDR3 region is CASSKAGTGQANYGYTF. The DNA for the CDR3 is TGTGCCAGCAGCAAAGCAGGGACAGGGCAGGCTAACTATGGCTACACCTTC.